The clone carrying this T cell receptor (beta chain) was seen a few times. The antigen remains unidentified. V was pared by 0 bases and J by 4 bases, with 9 bases of the junction left unmatched. Germline values: CDR1 SQVTM, CDR2 ANQGSEA. The CDR3 is made up of 16 amino acids. This entry belongs to a study of memory CD4+ T cells and cytomegalovirus serostatus. Whole-study context: Healthy Belgian adult donors included under ten CMV-positive and more than 20 CMV-negative people.

General study results and limits: Each of approximately 63 CMV-associated TCRbeta sequences occurred in one to five individuals.

Single viable CD3+CD4+CD8-CD45RO+ cells were sorted as the memory CD4+ T cells. Total CD4+ T cells were enriched by CD4 positive selection. Under the authors' procedure: Out-of-frame sequences were removed, leaving 2 million or so distinct TCRbeta sequences. Assay: immunoSEQ multiplex PCR; the TCRdb copy retains only in-frame clones and omits some. V and J calls plus clone size are reproduced from that table; the DNA served to infer D and trimming. The sample contains about 80,000 clones, 80% of which appear only once. The sample consisted of memory CD4+ T cells from blood. The TCR originated in an adult in good health and CMV-seronegative. The gene calls are TRBV29-1 and TRBJ2-5; 9 positions agree with TRBD1. CDR3 protein: CSVEDPTGGPGETQYF. CDR3 bases: TGCAGCGTTGAAGACCCGACAGGGGGACCGGGAGAGACCCAGTACTTC. Together with reference TRBV29-1 and TRBJ2-5, the CDR3 gives the full variable domain: SAVISQKPSRDICQRGTSLTIQCQVDSQVTMMFWYRQQPGQSLTLIATANQGSEATYESGFVIDKFPISRPNLTFSTLTVSNMSPEDSSIYLCSVEDPTGGPGETQYFGPGTRLLVL.